This T cell receptor (beta chain) was recorded in a study of shared clonotypes between healthy human individuals. CD4+ cells yielded CD45RA+ naive and CD45RA-negative memory subsets. Sequenced by immunoSEQ multiplex PCR; TCRdb stores in-frame clones only, minus some. The table shows over a million clones, with 95% to 99% occurring only once. The CDR3 has 18 amino acids. CDR1 is LGHNT and CDR2 is FRNRAP in the germline V gene. V lost 1 base and J lost 8, with 24 bases in between. This chain joins TRBV12-5 and TRBJ2-1; D ambiguous. The sequence came from a man aged 30 to 39 in good health. Sample: naive CD4+ T cells sorted from blood. Described subset: CD45RA+ positively selected. Here the CDR3 DNA reads TGTGCTAGTGGTTTGGGGCTCGTTAGTGGTGGGTCTCTCGATGAGCAGTTCTTC. Amino acids: CASGLGLVSGGSLDEQFF.